One T cell receptor beta chain is described in this entry. The antigen is not known. The libraries were made with immunoSEQ v3. Sequencing depth was around 1.9 million read pairs for survey level, roughly 4.5-6.5 million for deep. TCRdb's copy holds only in-frame clones and misses some; the assay was immunoSEQ multiplex PCR. The data show about 60,000 clones, roughly 84% seen once. CDR3 length: 16 residues. The junction had 11 bases not matched to a gene; V was cut back by 5 bases and J by 1 base. The germline gives CDR1 MDHEN, CDR2 SYDVKM. Time point of the sample: pre-treatment sample, taken before nivolumab and TIL therapy. Adults with stage 4 NSCLC were enrolled in a phase I trial. This sample was taken from a study of TIL therapy for anti-PD-1-resistant metastatic lung cancer. General observations from the study: Patients were highly selected, enriched for treatment-naive, never-smoker and oncogene-addicted cases.

This sample comprised blood, obtained at baseline. The receptor's source is a person between 25 and 80 years old with non-small cell lung cancer. This chain joins TRBV28 and TRBJ2-7, with 7 positions matching TRBD1. The chain's CDR3 is CASSLGGSGRSYEQYF. In DNA form, the CDR3 reads TGTGCCAGCAGTCTAGGGGGCTCAGGTCGGTCCTACGAGCAGTACTTC.